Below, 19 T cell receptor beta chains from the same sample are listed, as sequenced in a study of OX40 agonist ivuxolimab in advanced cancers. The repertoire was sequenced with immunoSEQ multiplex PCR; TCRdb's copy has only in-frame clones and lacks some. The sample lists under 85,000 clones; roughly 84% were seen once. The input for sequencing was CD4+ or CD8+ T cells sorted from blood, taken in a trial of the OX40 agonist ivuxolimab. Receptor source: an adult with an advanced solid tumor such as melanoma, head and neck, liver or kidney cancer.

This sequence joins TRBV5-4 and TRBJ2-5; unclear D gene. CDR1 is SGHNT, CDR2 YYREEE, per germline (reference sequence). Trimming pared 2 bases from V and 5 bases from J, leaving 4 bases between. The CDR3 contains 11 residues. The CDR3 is CASSFMETQYF. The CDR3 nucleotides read TGTGCCAGCAGCTTCATGGAGACCCAGTACTTC.

The CDR3 sequence is CASRSRGLYGYTF. In DNA, the CDR3 is TGTGCCAGCAGGAGCCGGGGCCTCTATGGCTACACCTTC. V and J are TRBV28 and TRBJ1-2; D is perhaps TRBD1 (5 bases). Trimming pared 6 bases from V and 4 bases from J, leaving 12 bases between. The CDR3 contains 13 residues. Looked up from germline, CDR1 is MDHEN and CDR2 is SYDVKM.

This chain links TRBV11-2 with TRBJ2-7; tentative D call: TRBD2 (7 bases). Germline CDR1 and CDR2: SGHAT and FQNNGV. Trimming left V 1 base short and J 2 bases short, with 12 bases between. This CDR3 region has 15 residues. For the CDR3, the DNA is TGTGCCAGCAGCTTAGTTGCGGGGGCGCCCTACGAGCAGTACTTC. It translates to CASSLVAGAPYEQYF.

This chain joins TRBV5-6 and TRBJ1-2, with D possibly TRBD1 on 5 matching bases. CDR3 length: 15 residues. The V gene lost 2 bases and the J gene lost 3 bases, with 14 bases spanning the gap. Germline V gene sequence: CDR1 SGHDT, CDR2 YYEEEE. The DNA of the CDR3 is TGTGCCAGCAGCTTCCTTGACAGCGTATACTATGGCTACACCTTC. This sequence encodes CASSFLDSVYYGYTF.

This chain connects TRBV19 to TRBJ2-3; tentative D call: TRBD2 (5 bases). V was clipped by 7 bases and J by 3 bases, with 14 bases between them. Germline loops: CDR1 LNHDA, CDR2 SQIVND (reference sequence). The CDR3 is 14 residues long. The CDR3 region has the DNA TGTGCCAGTACCGAGGGAGACCCAACAGATACGCAGTATTTT. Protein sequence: CASTEGDPTDTQYF. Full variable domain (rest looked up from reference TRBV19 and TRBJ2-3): DGGITQSPKYLFRKEGQNVTLSCEQNLNHDAMYWYRQDPGQGLRLIYYSQIVNDFQKGDIAEGYSVSREKKESFPLTVTSAQKNPTAFYLCASTEGDPTDTQYFGPGTRLTVL.

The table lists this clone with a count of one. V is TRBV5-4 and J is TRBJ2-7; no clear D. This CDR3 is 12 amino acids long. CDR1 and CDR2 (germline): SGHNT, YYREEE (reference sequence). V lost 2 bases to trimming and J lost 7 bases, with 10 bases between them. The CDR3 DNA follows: TGTGCCAGCAGCTTTCCCTTGGAAGAGCAGTACTTC. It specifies CASSFPLEEQYF.

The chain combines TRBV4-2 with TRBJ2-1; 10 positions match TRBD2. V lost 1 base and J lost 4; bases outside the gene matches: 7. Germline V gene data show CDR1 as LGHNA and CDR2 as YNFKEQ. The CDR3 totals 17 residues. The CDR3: CASSQGSTSGAYNEQFF. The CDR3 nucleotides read TGTGCCAGCAGCCAAGGAAGTACTAGCGGGGCGTACAATGAGCAGTTCTTC.

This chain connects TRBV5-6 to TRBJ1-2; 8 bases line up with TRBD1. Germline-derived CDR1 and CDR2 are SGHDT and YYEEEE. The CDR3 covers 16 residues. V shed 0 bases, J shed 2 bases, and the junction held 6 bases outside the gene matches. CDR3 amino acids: CASSLAPDRANYGYTF. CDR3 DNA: TGTGCCAGCAGCTTGGCTCCGGACAGGGCCAACTATGGCTACACCTTC.

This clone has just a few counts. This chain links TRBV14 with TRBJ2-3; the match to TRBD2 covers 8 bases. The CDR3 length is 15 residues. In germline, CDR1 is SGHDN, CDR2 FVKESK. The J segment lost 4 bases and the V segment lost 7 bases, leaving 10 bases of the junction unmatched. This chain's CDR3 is CASTLLSGSPDTQYF. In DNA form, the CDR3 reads TGTGCCAGCACCCTATTGAGCGGGAGCCCAGATACGCAGTATTTT.

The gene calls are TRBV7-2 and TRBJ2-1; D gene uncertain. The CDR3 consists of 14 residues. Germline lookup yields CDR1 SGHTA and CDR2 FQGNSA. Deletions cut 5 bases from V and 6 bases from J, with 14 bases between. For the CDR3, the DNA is TGTGCCAGCAGCCGCCGGGCCCAATTCAATGAGCAGTTCTTC. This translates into CASSRRAQFNEQFF.

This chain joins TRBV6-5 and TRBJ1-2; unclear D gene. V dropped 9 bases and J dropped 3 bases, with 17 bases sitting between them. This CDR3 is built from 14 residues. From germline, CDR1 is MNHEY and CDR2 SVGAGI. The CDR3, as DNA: TGTGCCAGATGTACCCTCGGACGGGACTATGGCTACACCTTC. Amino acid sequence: CARCTLGRDYGYTF.

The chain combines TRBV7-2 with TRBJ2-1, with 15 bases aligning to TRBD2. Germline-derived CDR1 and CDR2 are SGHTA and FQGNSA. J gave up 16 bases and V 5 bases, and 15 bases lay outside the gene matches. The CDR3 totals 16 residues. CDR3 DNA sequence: TGTGCCAGCAGCCCGGGGACTAGCGGGAGGACCTCCGGAAGTTTCTTC. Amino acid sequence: CASSPGTSGRTSGSFF.

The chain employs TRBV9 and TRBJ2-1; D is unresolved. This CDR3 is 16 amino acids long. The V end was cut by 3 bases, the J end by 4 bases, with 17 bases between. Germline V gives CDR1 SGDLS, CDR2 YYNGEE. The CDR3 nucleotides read TGTGCCAGCAGCGCTCTTTACAGCAACCTTTACAATGAGCAGTTCTTC. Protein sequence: CASSALYSNLYNEQFF.

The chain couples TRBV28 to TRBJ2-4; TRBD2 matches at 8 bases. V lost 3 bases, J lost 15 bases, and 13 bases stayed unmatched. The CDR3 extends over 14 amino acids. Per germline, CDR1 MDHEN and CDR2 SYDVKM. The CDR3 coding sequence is TGTGCCAGCAGTTTTGGGGGACTAGGTGGTTTAGGGTACTTC. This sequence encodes CASSFGGLGGLGYF.

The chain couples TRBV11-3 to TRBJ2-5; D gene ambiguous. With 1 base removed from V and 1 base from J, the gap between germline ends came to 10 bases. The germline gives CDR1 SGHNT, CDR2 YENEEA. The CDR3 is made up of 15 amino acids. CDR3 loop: CASSLGGSPQETQYF. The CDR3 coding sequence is TGTGCCAGCAGCTTAGGTGGCAGCCCCCAAGAGACCCAGTACTTC.

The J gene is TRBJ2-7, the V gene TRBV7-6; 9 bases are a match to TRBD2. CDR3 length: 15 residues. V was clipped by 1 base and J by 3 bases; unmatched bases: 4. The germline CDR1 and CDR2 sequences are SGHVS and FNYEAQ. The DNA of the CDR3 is TGTGCCAGCAGCTTAGTAGGTAGCGGGGGCTACGAGCAGTACTTC. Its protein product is CASSLVGSGGYEQYF. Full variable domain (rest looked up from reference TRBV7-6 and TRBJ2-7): GAGVSQSPRYKVTKRGQDVALRCDPISGHVSLYWYRQALGQGPEFLTYFNYEAQQDKSGLPNDRFSAERPEGSISTLTIQRTEQRDSAMYRCASSLVGSGGYEQYFGPGTRLTVT.

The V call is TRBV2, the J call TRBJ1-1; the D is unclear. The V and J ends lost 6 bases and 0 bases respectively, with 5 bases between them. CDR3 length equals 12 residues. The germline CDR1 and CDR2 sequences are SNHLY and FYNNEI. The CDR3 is CASSRVNTEAFF. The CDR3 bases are TGTGCCAGCAGCCGCGTGAACACTGAAGCTTTCTTT. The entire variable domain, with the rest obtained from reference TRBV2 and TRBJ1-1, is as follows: EPEVTQTPSHQVTQMGQEVILRCVPISNHLYFYWYRQILGQKVEFLVSFYNNEISEKSEIFDDQFSVERPDGSNFTLKIRSTKLEDSAMYFCASSRVNTEAFFGQGTRLTVV.

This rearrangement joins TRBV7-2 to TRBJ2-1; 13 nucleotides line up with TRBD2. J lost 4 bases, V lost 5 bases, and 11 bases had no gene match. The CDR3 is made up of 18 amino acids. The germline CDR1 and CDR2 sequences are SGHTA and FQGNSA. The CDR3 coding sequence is TGTGCCAGCAGCCGCGGACTAGCGGGGGAAATCTCTTACAATGAGCAGTTCTTC. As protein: CASSRGLAGEISYNEQFF. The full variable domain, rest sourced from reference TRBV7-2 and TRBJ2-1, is GAGVSQSPSNKVTEKGKDVELRCDPISGHTALYWYRQSLGQGLEFLIYFQGNSAPDKSGLPSDRFSAERTGGSVSTLTIQRTQQEDSAVYLCASSRGLAGEISYNEQFFGPGTRLTVL.

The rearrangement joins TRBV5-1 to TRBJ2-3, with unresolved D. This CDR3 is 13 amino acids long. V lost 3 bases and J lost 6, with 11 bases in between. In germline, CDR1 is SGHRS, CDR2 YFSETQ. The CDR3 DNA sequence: TGCGCCAGCAGCTCGTGGCCATTGGATACGCAGTATTTT. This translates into CASSSWPLDTQYF.